This is a list of T cell receptor beta chains from one sample in a study of blood T cell repertoires in COVID-19. Sequenced by immunoSEQ multiplex PCR; TCRdb stores in-frame clones only, minus some. The sample comprises around 270,000 clones, under 90% of which are singletons, and less than 5% rests with the top ten. Sequenced material: peripheral blood. The receptors derive from a man in his sixties with acute or convalescent COVID-19. CDR3s include the opening cysteine and the closing phenylalanine or tryptophan. Fields, in order: CDR3 DNA, CDR3 protein, V gene, CDR3 length, clone size, J gene, D gene. A D gene is named only where the DNA matches it firmly. Size is stated for part of the rows, as once, few or many counts, or as a class when the clone is expanded.

CDR3 DNA: TGTGCCAGCCTAGTAGGGGGCACGGATACGCAGTATTTT
CDR3 protein: CASLVGGTDTQYF
V gene: TRBV18
CDR3 length: 13
clone size: -
J gene: TRBJ2-3
D gene: TRBD1

CDR3 DNA: TGTGCCACCAGTGATTCAGCGGGGGGGACTACAAATGAGCAGTTCTTC
CDR3 protein: CATSDSAGGTTNEQFF
V gene: TRBV24-1
CDR3 length: 16
clone size: -
J gene: TRBJ2-1
D gene: TRBD2

CDR3 DNA: TGTGCCAGCAGTTCCAGTGGCACAGATACGCAGTATTTT
CDR3 protein: CASSSSGTDTQYF
V gene: TRBV6-6
CDR3 length: 13
clone size: -
J gene: TRBJ2-3
D gene: -

CDR3 DNA: TGTGCCTGCAGCGGACAGGGGTCGCATCAGCCCCAGCATTTT
CDR3 protein: CACSGQGSHQPQHF
V gene: TRBV30
CDR3 length: 14
clone size: few
J gene: TRBJ1-5
D gene: TRBD1

CDR3 DNA: TGTGCCAGCAGCCAAGATGGGGGGGCCAGCAATCAGCCCCAGCATTTT
CDR3 protein: CASSQDGGASNQPQHF
V gene: TRBV3-1/TRBV3-2
CDR3 length: 16
clone size: -
J gene: TRBJ1-5
D gene: -

CDR3 DNA: TGCAGCGTTGCCGCCAGGGAGAACACCGGGGAGCTGTTTTTT
CDR3 protein: CSVAARENTGELFF
V gene: TRBV29-1
CDR3 length: 14
clone size: -
J gene: TRBJ2-2
D gene: -

CDR3 DNA: TGCAGCTTCAGGGACATTAACTATGGCTACACCTTC
CDR3 protein: CSFRDINYGYTF
V gene: TRBV29-1
CDR3 length: 12
clone size: -
J gene: TRBJ1-2
D gene: -

CDR3 DNA: TGTGCCAGCAGCCGAGACAGGGGAGAGGGAAAACTGTTTTTT
CDR3 protein: CASSRDRGEGKLFF
V gene: TRBV7-8
CDR3 length: 14
clone size: -
J gene: TRBJ1-4
D gene: TRBD1

CDR3 DNA: TGTGCCAGCAGCTTAGCTCCAGGGACAAACTATGGCTACACCTTC
CDR3 protein: CASSLAPGTNYGYTF
V gene: TRBV7-2
CDR3 length: 15
clone size: -
J gene: TRBJ1-2
D gene: -

CDR3 DNA: TGTGCCAGCTCACCGGGACAGGGGGATGAAAAACTGTTTTTT
CDR3 protein: CASSPGQGDEKLFF
V gene: TRBV18
CDR3 length: 14
clone size: -
J gene: TRBJ1-4
D gene: TRBD1

CDR3 DNA: TGTGCCAGCAGCTCCGGACTACCCGGGGAGCTGTTTTTT
CDR3 protein: CASSSGLPGELFF
V gene: TRBV11-1
CDR3 length: 13
clone size: -
J gene: TRBJ2-2
D gene: -

CDR3 DNA: TGCAGTGCTCAATGGCTGTACGAGCAGTACTTC
CDR3 protein: CSAQWLYEQYF
V gene: TRBV20-1
CDR3 length: 11
clone size: -
J gene: TRBJ2-7
D gene: -

CDR3 DNA: TGTGCCAGCAGGGTTGAGAGGTTCAACAATTCACCCCTCCACTTT
CDR3 protein: CASRVERFNNSPLHF
V gene: TRBV2
CDR3 length: 15
clone size: few
J gene: TRBJ1-6
D gene: -

CDR3 DNA: TGTGCCAGTACAGGGAACTGGGAGACCCAGTACTTC
CDR3 protein: CASTGNWETQYF
V gene: TRBV2
CDR3 length: 12
clone size: -
J gene: TRBJ2-5
D gene: -

CDR3 DNA: TGTGCCAGCAGTTTAGAGGCGGGAGTTATAAATGAGCAGTTCTTC
CDR3 protein: CASSLEAGVINEQFF
V gene: TRBV27
CDR3 length: 15
clone size: -
J gene: TRBJ2-1
D gene: TRBD2

CDR3 DNA: TGTGCCAGCTCACTCCTGACCGGGGATCGGATGAACACTGAAGCTTTCTTT
CDR3 protein: CASSLLTGDRMNTEAFF
V gene: TRBV18
CDR3 length: 17
clone size: few
J gene: TRBJ1-1
D gene: -

CDR3 DNA: TGTGCCATCAGTGAACACGGACAGGTAACCTACGAGCAGTACTTC
CDR3 protein: CAISEHGQVTYEQYF
V gene: TRBV10-3
CDR3 length: 15
clone size: -
J gene: TRBJ2-7
D gene: TRBD1

CDR3 DNA: TGTGCCAGCAGCTTAGACCACCCCCGGGGAACCAACAATGAGCAGTTCTTC
CDR3 protein: CASSLDHPRGTNNEQFF
V gene: TRBV21-1
CDR3 length: 17
clone size: -
J gene: TRBJ2-1
D gene: -

CDR3 DNA: TGTGCCACCAGCGCCCCGCGGACTAGCGGGATATACAATGAGCAGTTCTTC
CDR3 protein: CATSAPRTSGIYNEQFF
V gene: TRBV15
CDR3 length: 17
clone size: -
J gene: TRBJ2-1
D gene: TRBD2

CDR3 DNA: TGCAGTGCGCAGGCCGGTCAGCCCCAGCATTTT
CDR3 protein: CSAQAGQPQHF
V gene: TRBV20-1
CDR3 length: 11
clone size: -
J gene: TRBJ1-5
D gene: -

CDR3 DNA: TGTGCCAGCTCACCACCGGGACATACGAACACCGGGGAGCTGTTTTTT
CDR3 protein: CASSPPGHTNTGELFF
V gene: TRBV18
CDR3 length: 16
clone size: few
J gene: TRBJ2-2
D gene: -

CDR3 DNA: TGCGCCAGCAGCCATTTCACAGGGGGGATTAATGAAAAACTGTTTTTT
CDR3 protein: CASSHFTGGINEKLFF
V gene: TRBV4-1
CDR3 length: 16
clone size: -
J gene: TRBJ1-4
D gene: TRBD1

CDR3 DNA: TGTGCCAGTAGGGCTACTACTAGCGGGAGGGAATACGAGCAGTACTTC
CDR3 protein: CASRATTSGREYEQYF
V gene: TRBV19
CDR3 length: 16
clone size: -
J gene: TRBJ2-7
D gene: TRBD2